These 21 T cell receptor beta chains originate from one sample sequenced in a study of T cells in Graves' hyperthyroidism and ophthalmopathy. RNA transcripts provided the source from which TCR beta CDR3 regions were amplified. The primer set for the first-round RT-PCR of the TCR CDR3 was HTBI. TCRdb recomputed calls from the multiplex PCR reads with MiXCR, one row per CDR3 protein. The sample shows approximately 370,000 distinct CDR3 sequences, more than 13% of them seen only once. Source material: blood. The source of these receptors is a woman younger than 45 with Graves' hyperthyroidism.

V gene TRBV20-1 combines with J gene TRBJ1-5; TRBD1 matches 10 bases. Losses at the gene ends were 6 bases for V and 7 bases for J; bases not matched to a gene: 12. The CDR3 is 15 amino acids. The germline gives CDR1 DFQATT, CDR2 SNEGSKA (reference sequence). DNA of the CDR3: TGCAGTGCGCCAAGACAGGGGGCAGTGGAACAGCCCCAGCATTTT. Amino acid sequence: CSAPRQGAVEQPQHF.

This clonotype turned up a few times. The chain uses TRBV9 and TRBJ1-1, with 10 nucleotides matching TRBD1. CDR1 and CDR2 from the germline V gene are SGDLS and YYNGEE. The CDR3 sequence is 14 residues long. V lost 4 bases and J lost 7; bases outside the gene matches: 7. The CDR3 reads CASSPQGQGGEAFF. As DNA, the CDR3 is TGTGCCAGCAGCCCTCAAGGACAGGGGGGTGAAGCTTTCTTT.

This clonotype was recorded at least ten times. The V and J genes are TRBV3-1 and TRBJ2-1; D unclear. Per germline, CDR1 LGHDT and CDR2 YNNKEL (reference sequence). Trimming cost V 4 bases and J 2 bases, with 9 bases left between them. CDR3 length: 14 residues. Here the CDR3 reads CASSPTAAYNEQFF. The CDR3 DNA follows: TGTGCCAGCAGCCCAACGGCCGCCTACAATGAGCAGTTCTTC.

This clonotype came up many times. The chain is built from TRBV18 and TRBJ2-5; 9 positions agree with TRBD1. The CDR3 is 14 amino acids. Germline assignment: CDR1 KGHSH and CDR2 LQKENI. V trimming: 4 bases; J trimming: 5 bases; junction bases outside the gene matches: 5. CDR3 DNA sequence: TGTGCCAGCTCACGAACCGGGACAGGGGAGACCCAGTACTTC. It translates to CASSRTGTGETQYF.

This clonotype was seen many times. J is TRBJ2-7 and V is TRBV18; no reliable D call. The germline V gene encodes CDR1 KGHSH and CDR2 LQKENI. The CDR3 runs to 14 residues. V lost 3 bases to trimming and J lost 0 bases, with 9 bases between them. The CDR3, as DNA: TGTGCCAGCTCACCGGCACTGAGCTCCTACGAGCAGTACTTC. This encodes CASSPALSSYEQYF.

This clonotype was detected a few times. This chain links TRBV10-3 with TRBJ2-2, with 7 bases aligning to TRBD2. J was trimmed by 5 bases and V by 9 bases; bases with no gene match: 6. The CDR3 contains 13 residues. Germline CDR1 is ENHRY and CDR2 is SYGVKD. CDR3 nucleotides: TGTGCCATATCCGCGGGGGAGACCGGGGAGCTGTTTTTT. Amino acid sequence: CAISAGETGELFF.

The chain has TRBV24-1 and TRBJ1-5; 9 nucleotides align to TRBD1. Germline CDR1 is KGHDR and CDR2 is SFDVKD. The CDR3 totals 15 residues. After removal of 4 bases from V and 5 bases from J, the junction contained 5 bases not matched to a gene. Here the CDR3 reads CATSDQTGGDQPQHF. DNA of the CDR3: TGTGCCACCAGTGACCAGACAGGGGGGGATCAGCCCCAGCATTTT.

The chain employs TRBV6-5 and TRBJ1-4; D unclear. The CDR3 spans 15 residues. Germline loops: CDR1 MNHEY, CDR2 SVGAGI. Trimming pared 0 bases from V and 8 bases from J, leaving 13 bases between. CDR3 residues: CASSYSPPPGEKLFF. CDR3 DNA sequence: TGTGCCAGCAGTTACTCGCCTCCCCCGGGAGAAAAACTGTTTTTT.

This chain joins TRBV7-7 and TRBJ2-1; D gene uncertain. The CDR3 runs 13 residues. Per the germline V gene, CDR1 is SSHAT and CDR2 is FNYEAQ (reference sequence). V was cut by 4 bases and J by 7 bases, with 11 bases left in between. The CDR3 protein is CASSSEVGNEQFF. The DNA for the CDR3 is TGTGCCAGCAGCTCCGAAGTGGGAAATGAGCAGTTCTTC.

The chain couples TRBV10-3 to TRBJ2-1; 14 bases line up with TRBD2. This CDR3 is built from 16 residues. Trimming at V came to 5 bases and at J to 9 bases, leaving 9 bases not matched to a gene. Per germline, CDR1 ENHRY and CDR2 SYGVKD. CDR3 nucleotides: TGTGCCATCAGTTCCGCCGGGACTAGCGGGAGAATTGAGCAGTTCTTC. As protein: CAISSAGTSGRIEQFF.

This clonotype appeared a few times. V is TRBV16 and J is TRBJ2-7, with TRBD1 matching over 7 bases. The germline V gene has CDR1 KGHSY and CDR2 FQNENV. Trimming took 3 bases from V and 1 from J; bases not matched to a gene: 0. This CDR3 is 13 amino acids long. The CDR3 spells CASSQGQSYEQYF. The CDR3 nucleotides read TGTGCCAGCAGCCAGGGACAGTCCTACGAGCAGTACTTC. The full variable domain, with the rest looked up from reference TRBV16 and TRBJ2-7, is GEEVAQTPKHLVRGEGQKAKLYCAPIKGHSYVFWYQQVLKNEFKFLISFQNENVFDETGMPKERFSAKCLPNSPCSLEIQATKLEDSAVYFCASSQGQSYEQYFGPGTRLTVT.

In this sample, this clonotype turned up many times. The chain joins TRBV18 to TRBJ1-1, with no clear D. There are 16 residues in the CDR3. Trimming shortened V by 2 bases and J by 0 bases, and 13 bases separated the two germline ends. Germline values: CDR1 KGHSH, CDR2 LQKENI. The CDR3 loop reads CASSPSARIMNTEAFF. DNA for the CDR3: TGTGCCAGCTCACCATCGGCACGTATCATGAACACTGAAGCTTTCTTT.

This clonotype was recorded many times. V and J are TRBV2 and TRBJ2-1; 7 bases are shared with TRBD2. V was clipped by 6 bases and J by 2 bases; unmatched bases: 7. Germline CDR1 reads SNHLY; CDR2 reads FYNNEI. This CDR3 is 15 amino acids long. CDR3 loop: CASSETGGTYNEQFF. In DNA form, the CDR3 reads TGTGCCAGCAGCGAGACGGGGGGAACCTACAATGAGCAGTTCTTC.

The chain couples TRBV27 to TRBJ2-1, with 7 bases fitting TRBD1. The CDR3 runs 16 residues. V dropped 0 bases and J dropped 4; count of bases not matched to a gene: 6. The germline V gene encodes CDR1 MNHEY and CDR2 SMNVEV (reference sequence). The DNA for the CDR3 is TGTGCCAGCAGTTTATCTCTGGAGACAGGGTACAATGAGCAGTTCTTC. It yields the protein CASSLSLETGYNEQFF.

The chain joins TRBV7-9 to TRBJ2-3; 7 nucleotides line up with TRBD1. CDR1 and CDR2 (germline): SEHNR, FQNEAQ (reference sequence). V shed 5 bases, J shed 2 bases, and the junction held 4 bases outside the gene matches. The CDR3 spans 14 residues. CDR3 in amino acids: CASSPGQHTDTQYF. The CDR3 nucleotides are TGTGCCAGCAGCCCGGGACAGCACACAGATACGCAGTATTTT.

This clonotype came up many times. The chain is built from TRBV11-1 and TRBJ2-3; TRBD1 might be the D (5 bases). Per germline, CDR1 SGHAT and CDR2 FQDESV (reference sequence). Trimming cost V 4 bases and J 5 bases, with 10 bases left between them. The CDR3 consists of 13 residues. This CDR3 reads CASSYGHRDTQYF. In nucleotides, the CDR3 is TGTGCCAGCAGCTATGGACACAGAGATACGCAGTATTTT.

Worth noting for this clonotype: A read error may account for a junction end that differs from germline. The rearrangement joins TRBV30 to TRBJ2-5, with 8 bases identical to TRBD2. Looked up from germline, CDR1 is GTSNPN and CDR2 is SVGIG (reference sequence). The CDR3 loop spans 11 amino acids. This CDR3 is CAWTGGGRLDF. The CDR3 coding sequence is TGTGCCTGGACGGGTGGCGGGAGGCTGGACTTC.

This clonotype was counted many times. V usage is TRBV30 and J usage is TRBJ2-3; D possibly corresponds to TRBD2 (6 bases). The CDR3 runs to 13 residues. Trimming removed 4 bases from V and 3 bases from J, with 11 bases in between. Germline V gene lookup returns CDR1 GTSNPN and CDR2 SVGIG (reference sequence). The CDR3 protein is CAWTFAGTDTQYF. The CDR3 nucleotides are TGTGCCTGGACATTCGCGGGAACAGATACGCAGTATTTT.

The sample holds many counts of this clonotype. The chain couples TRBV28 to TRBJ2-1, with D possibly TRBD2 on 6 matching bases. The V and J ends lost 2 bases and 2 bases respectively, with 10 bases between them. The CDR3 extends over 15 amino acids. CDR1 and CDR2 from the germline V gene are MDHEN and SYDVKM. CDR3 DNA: TGTGCCAGCAGTTTAGTCGGGGGAACCTACAATGAGCAGTTCTTC. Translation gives CASSLVGGTYNEQFF.

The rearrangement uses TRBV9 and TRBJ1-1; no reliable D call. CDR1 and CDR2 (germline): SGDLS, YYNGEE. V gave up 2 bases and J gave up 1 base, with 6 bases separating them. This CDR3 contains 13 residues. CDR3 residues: CASSVITNTEAFF. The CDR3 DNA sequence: TGTGCCAGCAGCGTTATAACGAACACTGAAGCTTTCTTT.

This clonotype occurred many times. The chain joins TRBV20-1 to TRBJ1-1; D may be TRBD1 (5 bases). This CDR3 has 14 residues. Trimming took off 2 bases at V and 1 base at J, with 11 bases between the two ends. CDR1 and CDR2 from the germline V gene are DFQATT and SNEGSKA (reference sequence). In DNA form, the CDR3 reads TGCAGTGCTAGACGGGGTGGGGGGAACACTGAAGCTTTCTTT. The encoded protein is CSARRGGGNTEAFF.